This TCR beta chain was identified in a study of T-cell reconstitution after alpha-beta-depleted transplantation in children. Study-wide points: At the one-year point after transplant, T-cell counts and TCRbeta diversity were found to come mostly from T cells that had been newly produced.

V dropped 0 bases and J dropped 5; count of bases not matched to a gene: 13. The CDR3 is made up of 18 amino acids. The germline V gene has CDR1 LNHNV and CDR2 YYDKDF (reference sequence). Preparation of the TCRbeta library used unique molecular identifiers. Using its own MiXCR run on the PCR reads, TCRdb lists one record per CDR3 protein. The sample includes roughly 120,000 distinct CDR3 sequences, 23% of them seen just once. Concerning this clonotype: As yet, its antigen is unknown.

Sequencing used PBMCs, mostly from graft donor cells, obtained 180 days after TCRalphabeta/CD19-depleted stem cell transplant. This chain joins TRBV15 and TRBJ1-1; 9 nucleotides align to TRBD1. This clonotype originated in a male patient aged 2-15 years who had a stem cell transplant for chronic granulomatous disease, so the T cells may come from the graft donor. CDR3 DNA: TGTGCCACCAGCAGAGATCGCCCGGGACAGGGAGTCGGGACTGAAGCTTTCTTT. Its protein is CATSRDRPGQGVGTEAFF.